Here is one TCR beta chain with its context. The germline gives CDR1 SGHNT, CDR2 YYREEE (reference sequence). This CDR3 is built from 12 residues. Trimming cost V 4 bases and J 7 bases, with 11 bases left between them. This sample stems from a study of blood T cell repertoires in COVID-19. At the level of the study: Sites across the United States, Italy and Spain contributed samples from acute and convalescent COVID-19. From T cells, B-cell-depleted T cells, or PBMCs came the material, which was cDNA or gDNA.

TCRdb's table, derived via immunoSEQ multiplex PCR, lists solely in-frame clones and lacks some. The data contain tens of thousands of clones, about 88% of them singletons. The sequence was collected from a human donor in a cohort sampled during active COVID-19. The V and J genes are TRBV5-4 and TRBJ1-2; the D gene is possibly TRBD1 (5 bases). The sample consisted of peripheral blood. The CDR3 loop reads CASSPGYSGYTF. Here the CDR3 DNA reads TGTGCCAGCAGCCCAGGGTATAGTGGCTACACCTTC.